Sequencing of this T cell receptor beta chain was carried out in a study of T-cell reconstitution after alpha-beta-depleted transplantation in children. Findings and limits, study-wide: T-cell counts and diversity were attributed mostly to newly produced T cells one year after transplant. The study reportedly traced alpha-beta T cells about two months after transplant to several hundred expanded graft clones. For some patients, TCRbeta diversity was high at day 60 because of recipient T cells and thymic progenitors that survived.

Per the germline V gene, CDR1 is SGHTA and CDR2 is FQGNSA. The trim removed 3 bases at V and 8 bases at J, leaving 7 bases unmatched. The CDR3 covers 15 residues. Using unique molecular identifiers, the investigators prepared the TCRbeta library. TCRdb independently ran MiXCR on the PCR reads; one entry per CDR3 protein. The data contain around 700,000 distinct CDR3 sequences, about 12% of them seen just once; the ten biggest clones take up 0.79%. The table lists this clonotype with a few counts. What it binds is not known. The chain carries TRBV7-2 and TRBJ1-4; 9 nucleotides line up with TRBD1. This receptor was obtained from a girl aged 2 to 10 with congenital amegakaryocytic thrombocytopenia, due to receive a stem cell transplant. Material: PBMCs, obtained before TCRalphabeta/CD19-depleted stem cell transplant. CDR3 region: CASSFSGTGNEKLFF. CDR3 sequence (DNA): TGTGCCAGCAGCTTCTCCGGGACAGGGAACGAAAAACTGTTTTTT.